These 30 T cell receptor beta chains originate from one sample sequenced in a study of PD-1 blockade in classical Hodgkin lymphoma. All patients relapsed after autologous stem cell transplantation, and brentuximab vedotin exposure varied. The CD4+ T cells used were purified from thawed PBMCs through magnetic negative selection. Produced via immunoSEQ multiplex PCR; TCRdb's table is partial and in-frame only. The sample carries approximately 28,000 clones, roughly 80% recorded once. Material: CD4+ T cells from blood, obtained at baseline. These receptors were obtained from a human donor with classical Hodgkin lymphoma.

The chain carries TRBV18 and TRBJ2-7; 8 bases match TRBD1. The V and J ends lost 1 base and 3 bases, in that order; junction bases with no gene match: 8. Germline CDR1 reads KGHSH; CDR2 reads LQKENI. The CDR3 sequence is 16 residues long. The CDR3 sequence: CASSPLRGQVDYEQYF. The DNA of the CDR3 is TGTGCCAGCTCACCACTCAGGGGACAGGTCGACTACGAGCAGTACTTC.

The rearrangement joins TRBV2 to TRBJ2-5; 8 bases line up with TRBD2. The J call is uncertain, as TRBJ2-7 better fits the DNA end. CDR1 SNHLY and CDR2 FYNNEI come from the germline V gene. This CDR3 spans 15 amino acids. CDR3 sequence (DNA): TGTGCCAGCAGTTCGACGACTAGCGCCTTTTACGAGCAGTACTTC. It encodes CASSSTTSAFYEQYF.

The gene calls are TRBV28 and TRBJ2-7; TRBD1 aligns across 9 bases. The CDR3 runs to 19 residues. The junction had 22 bases not matched to a gene; V was cut back by 6 bases and J by 4 bases. The V gene's germline CDR1 is MDHEN and CDR2 SYDVKM. The CDR3 coding sequence is TGTGCCAGCAGGCTCTCGTTGGTTCCCGACAGGGGGTCAGTGTACGAGCAGTACTTC. It encodes CASRLSLVPDRGSVYEQYF.

The chain joins TRBV1 to TRBJ2-6. TRBV1 is labeled a pseudogene. The CDR3 loop spans 12 amino acids. The CDR3 region is CTSQSRANVLTF. The CDR3 region has the DNA TGCACCAGCCAAAGTCGGGCCAACGTCCTGACTTTC.

The chain combines TRBV5-1 with TRBJ1-2, with 7 bases matching TRBD1. The junction had 9 bases not matched to a gene; V was cut back by 4 bases and J by 3 bases. Germline assignment: CDR1 SGHRS and CDR2 YFSETQ. The CDR3 totals 15 residues. CDR3 sequence reads: CASSGGTDTYYGYTF. DNA for the CDR3: TGCGCCAGCAGCGGAGGGACAGATACGTACTATGGCTACACCTTC.

The chain couples TRBV11-2 to TRBJ2-7, with D possibly TRBD2 on 6 matching bases. The germline V and J ends were trimmed by 1 base and 6 bases, with 13 bases remaining between them. Germline V gives CDR1 SGHAT, CDR2 FQNNGV. The CDR3 covers 14 residues. CDR3 residues: CASSLAPAGSEQYF. In DNA, the CDR3 is TGTGCCAGCAGCTTAGCCCCCGCGGGGTCCGAGCAGTACTTC.

The V call is TRBV28, the J call TRBJ1-4; D call uncertain. The CDR3 has 11 residues. Germline V gene data show CDR1 as MDHEN and CDR2 as SYDVKM. Trimming pared 6 bases from V and 8 bases from J, leaving 7 bases between. The CDR3 DNA sequence: TGTGCCAGCAGGGCTGTGGAAAAACTGTTTTTT. Its protein is CASRAVEKLFF.

The chain combines TRBV5-1 with TRBJ2-7, with D possibly matching TRBD1 (6 bases). The CDR3 extends over 13 amino acids. Trimming cost V 0 bases and J 5 bases, with 9 bases left between them. CDR1 is SGHRS and CDR2 is YFSETQ in the germline V gene. The CDR3 loop is CASSLARGNEQYF. The CDR3 DNA follows: TGCGCCAGCAGCTTGGCCAGGGGAAACGAGCAGTACTTC.

This chain uses TRBV15 with TRBJ2-7, with a possible D match to TRBD1 (6 bases). This CDR3 has 14 amino acids. Germline loops: CDR1 LNHNV, CDR2 YYDKDF (reference sequence). V was pared by 5 bases and J by 7 bases, with 18 bases between. This CDR3 is CATSPRNREHEQYF. Written as DNA, the CDR3 is TGTGCCACCAGCCCTCGGAACAGGGAGCATGAGCAGTACTTC.

The sample holds a few counts of this clone. The rearrangement joins TRBV6-1 to TRBJ2-2; D not certain. This CDR3 is built from 15 residues. V gave up 4 bases and J gave up 0 bases, with 9 bases separating them. Germline V gene lookup returns CDR1 MNHNS and CDR2 SASEGT. The CDR3 is CASSAQDANTGELFF. CDR3 nucleotide sequence: TGTGCCAGCAGTGCACAAGACGCGAACACCGGGGAGCTGTTTTTT.

The CDR3 sequence: CASSIDLGTEAFF. In DNA, the CDR3 is TGTGCCAGTAGTATAGATCTCGGGACTGAAGCTTTCTTT. The V gene is TRBV19, the J gene TRBJ1-1; no clear D gene. This CDR3 comprises 13 residues. Per the germline V gene, CDR1 is LNHDA and CDR2 is SQIVND (reference sequence). V was trimmed by 0 bases and J by 5 bases, leaving 7 bases between them. The whole variable domain, remainder taken from reference TRBV19 and TRBJ1-1, is DGGITQSPKYLFRKEGQNVTLSCEQNLNHDAMYWYRQDPGQGLRLIYYSQIVNDFQKGDIAEGYSVSREKKESFPLTVTSAQKNPTAFYLCASSIDLGTEAFFGQGTRLTVV.

The V call is TRBV7-9, the J call TRBJ2-5, with D possibly matching TRBD1 (6 bases). In germline, CDR1 is SEHNR, CDR2 FQNEAQ (reference sequence). The CDR3 runs to 16 residues. Trimming pared 5 bases from V and 4 bases from J, leaving 20 bases between. The CDR3 loop is CASSPNYRVPRETQYF. Here the CDR3 DNA reads TGTGCCAGCAGCCCCAACTACAGGGTCCCCCGAGAGACCCAGTACTTC.

The V and J genes are TRBV19 and TRBJ1-5; no clear D gene. The CDR3 totals 13 residues. V lost 3 bases and J 4 bases, leaving 7 bases between the germline ends. In germline, CDR1 is LNHDA, CDR2 SQIVND (reference sequence). The CDR3 DNA follows: TGTGCCAGTAGTATCGTTCGGAATCAGCCCCAGCATTTT. Translated, it gives CASSIVRNQPQHF.

This chain links TRBV27 with TRBJ1-3, with D maybe TRBD1 (6 bases). Germline V gives CDR1 MNHEY, CDR2 SMNVEV (reference sequence). Trimming cost V 5 bases and J 3 bases, with 17 bases left between them. The CDR3 covers 16 residues. The CDR3 DNA sequence: TGTGCCAGCAGTCAGGCCGAACAGGGAGTTGGAAACACCATATATTTT. It encodes CASSQAEQGVGNTIYF.

The chain recombines TRBV13 with TRBJ2-4; tentative D call: TRBD2 (5 bases). The CDR3 is made up of 12 amino acids. Trimming removed 1 base from V and 13 bases from J, with 11 bases in between. From germline, CDR1 is PRHDT and CDR2 FYEKMQ (reference sequence). CDR3 amino acids: CASSLDRRTQYF. The CDR3 DNA reads as TGTGCCAGCAGCTTAGATAGGAGGACGCAGTACTTC.

V usage is TRBV30 and J usage is TRBJ1-1; D unclear. The CDR3 totals 11 residues. The germline V gene encodes CDR1 GTSNPN and CDR2 SVGIG (reference sequence). This CDR3 reads CGSSRNTEAFF. In nucleotides, the CDR3 is TGTGGTTCTAGTCGAAACACTGAAGCTTTCTTT.

The chain uses TRBV5-1 and TRBJ2-2, with 8 positions matching TRBD2. There are 16 residues in the CDR3. The junction had 6 bases not matched to a gene; V was cut back by 5 bases and J by 0 bases. Looked up from germline, CDR1 is SGHRS and CDR2 is YFSETQ. CDR3 loop: CASRPLAATNTGELFF. CDR3 nucleotide sequence: TGCGCCAGCAGACCACTAGCGGCGACGAACACCGGGGAGCTGTTTTTT.

This clone has a single count. The chain carries TRBV10-3 and TRBJ1-3; 7 bases align to TRBD1. This CDR3 contains 15 residues. The V gene's germline CDR1 is ENHRY and CDR2 SYGVKD. With 8 bases clipped from V and 0 bases from J, the junction kept 7 bases outside the gene matches. The CDR3 DNA is TGTGCCATCGGGGGGACAGCCGTCTCTGGAAACACCATATATTTT. The encoded protein is CAIGGTAVSGNTIYF.

The chain carries TRBV18 and TRBJ2-7; D is possibly TRBD1 or TRBD2 (5 bases each). Germline V gene data show CDR1 as KGHSH and CDR2 as LQKENI. The V gene lost 6 bases and the J gene lost 2 bases, with 11 bases spanning the gap. This CDR3 is 13 amino acids long. CDR3 sequence reads: CASSAGATYEQYF. The CDR3 DNA sequence: TGTGCCAGCTCCGCCGGGGCTACCTACGAGCAGTACTTC.

The chain is built from TRBV5-1 and TRBJ2-5, with D maybe TRBD1 (7 bases). The CDR3 contains 17 residues. Germline values: CDR1 SGHRS, CDR2 YFSETQ. The V and J ends lost 0 bases and 11 bases respectively, with 26 bases between them. In nucleotides, the CDR3 is TGCGCCAGCAGCTTGGGGGCCGGGGGACAGAGGGCATGGGAGCAGTACTTC. It encodes CASSLGAGGQRAWEQYF.

CDR3 nucleotides: TGTGCCAGCAGTTTAATTGGGAACACTGAAGCTTTCTTT. Translated, it gives CASSLIGNTEAFF. The chain joins TRBV27 to TRBJ1-1; D is unclear. Looked up from germline, CDR1 is MNHEY and CDR2 is SMNVEV (reference sequence). The CDR3 sequence is 13 residues long. Trimming stripped 2 bases from V and 1 base from J, with 5 bases between.

The V gene is TRBV10-3, the J gene TRBJ1-6, with a tentative D call TRBD1 (5 bases). This CDR3 has 19 amino acids. V lost 0 bases, J lost 7 bases, and 22 bases lay in between. Germline lookup yields CDR1 ENHRY and CDR2 SYGVKD. CDR3 bases: TGTGCCATCAGTGAGTCCCCTCCATTTCAGGGACGAATAAATTCACCCCTCCACTTT. It is translated as CAISESPPFQGRINSPLHF.

This chain links TRBV7-8 with TRBJ1-2, with D unresolved. Trimming cost V 4 bases and J 8 bases, with 11 bases left between them. The length of the CDR3 is 12 residues. The germline V gene encodes CDR1 SGHVS and CDR2 FQNEAQ. The CDR3 nucleotides read TGTGCCAGCAGCTCCTCCAGTGGGGGCTACACCTTC. Its protein product is CASSSSSGGYTF.

This chain uses TRBV7-3 with TRBJ2-3; tentative D call: TRBD2 (5 bases). V lost 3 bases to trimming and J lost 5 bases, with 15 bases between them. Germline V gene lookup returns CDR1 SGHTA and CDR2 FQGTGA. The CDR3 has 15 residues. CDR3 residues: CASSLDSSVVDTQYF. Here the CDR3 DNA reads TGTGCCAGCAGCTTGGACTCCTCTGTGGTAGATACGCAGTATTTT.

V gene TRBV28 combines with J gene TRBJ1-5, with D possibly matching TRBD1 (5 bases). This CDR3 spans 16 amino acids. Per the germline V gene, CDR1 is MDHEN and CDR2 is SYDVKM. Trimming pared 4 bases from V and 3 bases from J, leaving 16 bases between. The CDR3 is CASSSWVGANNQPQHF. CDR3 DNA sequence: TGTGCCAGCAGTTCCTGGGTAGGGGCTAACAATCAGCCCCAGCATTTT.

The chain recombines TRBV30 with TRBJ1-2, with TRBD1 matching 9 bases. The junction had 9 bases not matched to a gene; V was cut back by 1 base and J by 6 bases. Looked up from germline, CDR1 is GTSNPN and CDR2 is SVGIG (reference sequence). This CDR3 has 15 amino acids. CDR3 residues: CAWSAGTGHDNGYTF. Written as DNA, the CDR3 is TGTGCCTGGAGTGCCGGGACAGGGCATGATAATGGCTACACCTTC. Filled out from reference TRBV30 and TRBJ1-2, the complete variable domain reads SQTIHQWPATLVQPVGSPLSLECTVEGTSNPNLYWYRQAAGRGLQLLFYSVGIGQISSEVPQNLSASRPQDRQFILSSKKLLLSDSGFYLCAWSAGTGHDNGYTFGSGTRLTVV.

For the CDR3, the DNA is TGTGCCAGTAGCTTTCTAAACACCGGGGAGCTGTTTTTT. Its protein product is CASSFLNTGELFF. The V gene is TRBV19, the J gene TRBJ2-2; D unclear. The CDR3 runs 13 residues. In germline, CDR1 is LNHDA, CDR2 SQIVND (reference sequence). V shed 6 bases and J shed 2 bases, with 7 bases lying between them.

The CDR3 nucleotides read TGTGCCAGTAGTAGGGACAGGGAGGAGTCTACTAATGAAAAACTGTTTTTT. As protein: CASSRDREESTNEKLFF. The J gene is TRBJ1-4, the V gene TRBV19; 9 positions agree with TRBD1. The CDR3 length is 17 residues. From germline, CDR1 is LNHDA and CDR2 SQIVND (reference sequence). With V trimmed by 4 bases and J by 2 bases, 8 bases remained unmatched.

The chain employs TRBV9 and TRBJ2-5; D is uncertain. Trimming took off 4 bases at V and 5 bases at J, with 15 bases between the two ends. This CDR3 has 14 residues. The germline gives CDR1 SGDLS, CDR2 YYNGEE. CDR3 loop: CASSPVGDGETQYF. CDR3 coding DNA: TGTGCCAGCAGCCCTGTGGGCGACGGGGAGACCCAGTACTTC. Full variable domain (remainder filled in from reference TRBV9 and TRBJ2-5): DSGVTQTPKHLITATGQRVTLRCSPRSGDLSVYWYQQSLDQGLQFLIQYYNGEERAKGNILERFSAQQFPDLHSELNLSSLELGDSALYFCASSPVGDGETQYFGPGTRLLVL.

In its sample, this clone was seen once. V gene TRBV2 combines with J gene TRBJ2-2; D is unclear. V lost 8 bases to trimming and J lost 1 base, with 11 bases between them. The CDR3 loop spans 14 amino acids. Germline V gene lookup returns CDR1 SNHLY and CDR2 FYNNEI. The CDR3 DNA is TGTGCCAGCGGTCTCGAACAGAACACCGGGGAGCTGTTTTTT. Translating gives CASGLEQNTGELFF.